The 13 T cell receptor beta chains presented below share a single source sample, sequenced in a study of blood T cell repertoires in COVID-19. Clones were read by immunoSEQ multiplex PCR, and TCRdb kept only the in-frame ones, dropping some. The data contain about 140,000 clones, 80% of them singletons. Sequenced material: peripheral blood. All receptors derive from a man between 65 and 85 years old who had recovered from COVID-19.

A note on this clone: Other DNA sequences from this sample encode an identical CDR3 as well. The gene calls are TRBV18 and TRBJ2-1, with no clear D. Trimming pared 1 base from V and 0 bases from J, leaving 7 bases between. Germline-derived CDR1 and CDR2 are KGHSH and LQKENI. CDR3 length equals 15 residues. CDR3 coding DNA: TGTGCCAGCTCACCACTGGGCCCCTCCTACAATGAGCAGTTCTTC. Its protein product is CASSPLGPSYNEQFF.

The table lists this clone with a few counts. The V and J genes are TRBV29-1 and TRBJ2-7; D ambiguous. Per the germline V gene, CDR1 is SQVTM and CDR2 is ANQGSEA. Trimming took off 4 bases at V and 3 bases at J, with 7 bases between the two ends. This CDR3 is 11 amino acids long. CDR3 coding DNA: TGCAGCGTTGTAGTCGACTACGAGCAGTACTTC. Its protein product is CSVVVDYEQYF.

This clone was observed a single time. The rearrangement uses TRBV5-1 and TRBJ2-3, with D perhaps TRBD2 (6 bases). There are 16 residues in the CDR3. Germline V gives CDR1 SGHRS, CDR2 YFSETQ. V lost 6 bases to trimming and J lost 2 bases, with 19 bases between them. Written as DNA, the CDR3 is TGCGCCAGCAAATCGGGTGCGGGGCAGCTCACAGATACGCAGTATTTT. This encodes CASKSGAGQLTDTQYF. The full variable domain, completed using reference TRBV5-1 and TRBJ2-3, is KAGVTQTPRYLIKTRGQQVTLSCSPISGHRSVSWYQQTPGQGLQFLFEYFSETQRNKGNFPGRFSGRQFSNSRSEMNVSTLELGDSALYLCASKSGAGQLTDTQYFGPGTRLTVL.

The CDR3 protein is CASSQMTSTVHEQYF. CDR3 sequence (DNA): TGCGCCAGCAGCCAGATGACTAGTACCGTGCACGAGCAGTACTTC. This rearrangement joins TRBV4-1 to TRBJ2-7, with TRBD2 as a possible D gene (6 bases). The CDR3 is 15 amino acids. V shed 3 bases and J shed 5 bases, with 17 bases lying between them. Germline V gene sequence: CDR1 MGHRA, CDR2 YSYEKL.

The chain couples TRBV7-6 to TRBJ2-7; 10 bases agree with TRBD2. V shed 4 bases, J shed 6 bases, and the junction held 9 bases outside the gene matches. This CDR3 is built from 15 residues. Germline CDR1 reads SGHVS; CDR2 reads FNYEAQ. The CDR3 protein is CASSSLAGVIREQYF. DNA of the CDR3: TGTGCCAGCAGCTCTCTAGCGGGAGTTATACGCGAGCAGTACTTC.

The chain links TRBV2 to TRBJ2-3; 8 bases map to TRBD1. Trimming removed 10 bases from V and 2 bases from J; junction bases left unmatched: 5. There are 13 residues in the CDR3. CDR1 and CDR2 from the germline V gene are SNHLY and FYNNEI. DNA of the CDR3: TGTGCCACGACAGGGGTGTCCACAGATACGCAGTATTTT. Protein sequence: CATTGVSTDTQYF.

The CDR3 loop is CAWSLGGYNEQFF. The DNA of the CDR3 is TGTGCCTGGAGCCTGGGGGGTTATAATGAGCAGTTCTTC. The chain has TRBV30 and TRBJ2-1; tentatively, D is TRBD2 (6 bases). The CDR3 runs 13 residues. The germline CDR1 and CDR2 sequences are GTSNPN and SVGIG (reference sequence). V was cut by 3 bases and J by 7 bases, with 13 bases left in between.

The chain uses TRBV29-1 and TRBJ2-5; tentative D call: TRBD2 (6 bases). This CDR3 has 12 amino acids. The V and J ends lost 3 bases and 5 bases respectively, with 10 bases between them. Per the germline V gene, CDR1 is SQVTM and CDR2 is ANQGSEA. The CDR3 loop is CSVDPAGETQYF. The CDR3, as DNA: TGCAGCGTTGACCCCGCGGGGGAGACCCAGTACTTC.

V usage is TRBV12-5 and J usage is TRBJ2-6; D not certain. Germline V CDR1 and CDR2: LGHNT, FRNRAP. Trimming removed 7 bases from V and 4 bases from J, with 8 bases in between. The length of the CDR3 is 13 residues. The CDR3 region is CASEESGANVLTF. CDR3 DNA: TGTGCTAGTGAGGAGTCAGGGGCCAACGTCCTGACTTTC.

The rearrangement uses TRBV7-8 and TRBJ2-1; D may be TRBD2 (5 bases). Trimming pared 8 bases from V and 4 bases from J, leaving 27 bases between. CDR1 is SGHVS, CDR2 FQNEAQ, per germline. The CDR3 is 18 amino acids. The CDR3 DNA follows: TGTGCCAGCCGCCTTCTTTTGGGGTATGCAAGACTATACAATGAGCAGTTCTTC. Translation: CASRLLLGYARLYNEQFF.

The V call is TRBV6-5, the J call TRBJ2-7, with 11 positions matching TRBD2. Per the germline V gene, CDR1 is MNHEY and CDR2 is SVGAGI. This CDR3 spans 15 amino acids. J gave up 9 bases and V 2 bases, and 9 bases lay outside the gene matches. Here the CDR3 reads CASSYAPLAGELQYF. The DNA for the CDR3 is TGTGCCAGCAGTTACGCGCCACTAGCGGGAGAGTTGCAGTACTTC.

CDR3 amino acids: CASSIFTGWHGYTF. In nucleotides, the CDR3 is TGTGCCAGTAGTATCTTTACAGGGTGGCATGGCTACACCTTC. The chain recombines TRBV19 with TRBJ1-2; TRBD1 might be the D (6 bases). Germline CDR1 LNHDA, CDR2 SQIVND (reference sequence). There are 14 residues in the CDR3. V gave up 3 bases and J gave up 6 bases, with 14 bases separating them.

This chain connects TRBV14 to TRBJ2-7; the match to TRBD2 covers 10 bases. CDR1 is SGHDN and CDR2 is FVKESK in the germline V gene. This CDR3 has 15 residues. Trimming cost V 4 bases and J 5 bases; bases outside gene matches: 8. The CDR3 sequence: CASSPTSGMVHEQYF. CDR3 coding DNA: TGTGCCAGCAGCCCAACTAGCGGGATGGTCCACGAGCAGTACTTC.